The rows below give T cell receptor beta chains drawn from one sample of a study of hypomethylating agent response in myelodysplastic syndrome. Some clones are missing from TCRdb's copy, which holds only in-frame ones; the method was immunoSEQ multiplex PCR. The sample yields a few thousand clones, about 80% seen once. The sequencing used bone marrow, collected before or after starting hypomethylating agent treatment for myelodysplastic syndrome (not recorded which). Receptors were obtained from a human donor with myelodysplastic syndrome. CDR3s leave out the opening cysteine and the closing phenylalanine or tryptophan. Each record gives: V gene, CDR3 protein.

>TRBV7-9
ASSLTLGSYNEQF
>TRBV29-1
SLWGGDQETQY
>TRBV28
ASSLGQPYGYT
>TRBV5-4
ASREGTYDNEQF
>TRBV5-1
ASSSGTGNGNEQF
>TRBV11-3
ASSLGGAATYEQY
>TRBV14
ASSPTGLDEKLF
>TRBV2
ASSEWGPEAF
>TRBV30
AWSFGADNQPQH
>TRBV27
ASRTGTSESSYNEQF
>TRBV30
AWSGGGSSGNTIY
>TRBV6-1
ASSEGRLAGDEQF
>TRBV27
ASRASSGSFDEQY
>TRBV6-4
ASSYQTYTGELF
>TRBV6-1
ASLRVGEQY
>TRBV10-3
AIRTGGPPKNIQY
>TRBV14
ASSQEGRLAGEYEQF
>TRBV15
ATRSPSGMSSYNEQF
>TRBV4-1
ASSQGSGGEQY
>TRBV5-1
ASSWGQTPSYEQY
>TRBV23-1
ASSQLDGGRSSYEQY
>TRBV7-2
ASSLWARGVETQY
>TRBV10-3
AITPAGANVLT
>TRBV11-2
ASSLRTSGGTSTDTQY
>TRBV7-3
ASSPPSGGTNTGELF